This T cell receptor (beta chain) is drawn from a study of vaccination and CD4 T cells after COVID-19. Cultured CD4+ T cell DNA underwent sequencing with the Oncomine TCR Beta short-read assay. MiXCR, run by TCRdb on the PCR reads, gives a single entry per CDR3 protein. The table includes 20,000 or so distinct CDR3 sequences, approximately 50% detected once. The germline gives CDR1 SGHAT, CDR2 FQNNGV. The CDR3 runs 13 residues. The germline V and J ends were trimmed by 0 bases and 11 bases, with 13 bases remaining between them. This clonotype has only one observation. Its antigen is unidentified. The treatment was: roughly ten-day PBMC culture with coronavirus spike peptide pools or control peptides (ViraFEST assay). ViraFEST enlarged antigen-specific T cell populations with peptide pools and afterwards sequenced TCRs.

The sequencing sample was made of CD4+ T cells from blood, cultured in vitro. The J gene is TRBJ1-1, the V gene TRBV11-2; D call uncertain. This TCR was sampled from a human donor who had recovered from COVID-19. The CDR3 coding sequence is TGTGCCAGCAGCTTAGATCCATCGGCCCCGGCTTTCTTT. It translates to CASSLDPSAPAFF.